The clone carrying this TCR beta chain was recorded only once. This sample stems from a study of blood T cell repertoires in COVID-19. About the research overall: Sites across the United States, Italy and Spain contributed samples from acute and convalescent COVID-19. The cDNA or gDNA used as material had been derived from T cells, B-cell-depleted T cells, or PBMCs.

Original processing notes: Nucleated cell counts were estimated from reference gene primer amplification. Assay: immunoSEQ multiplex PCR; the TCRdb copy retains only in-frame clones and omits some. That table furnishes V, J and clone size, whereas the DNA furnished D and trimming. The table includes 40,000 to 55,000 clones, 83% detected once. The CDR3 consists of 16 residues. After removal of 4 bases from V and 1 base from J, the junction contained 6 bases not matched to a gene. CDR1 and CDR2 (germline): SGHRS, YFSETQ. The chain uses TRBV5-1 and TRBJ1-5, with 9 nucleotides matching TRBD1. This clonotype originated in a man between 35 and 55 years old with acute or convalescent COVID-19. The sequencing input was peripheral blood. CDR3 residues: CASSPGQGGSNQPQHF. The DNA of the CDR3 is TGCGCCAGCAGCCCGGGACAGGGTGGGAGCAATCAGCCCCAGCATTTT.